The 10 T cell receptor beta chains presented below share a single source sample, sequenced in a study of blood T cell repertoires in COVID-19. Sequencing used immunoSEQ multiplex PCR; TCRdb keeps in-frame clones, though not all of them. The sample records some 350,000 clones, about 89% being singletons. Source material: peripheral blood. The receptors were gathered from a woman in her twenties or thirties with COVID-19, enrolled during active disease.

This sequence joins TRBV11-2 and TRBJ2-3; tentatively, D is TRBD2 (6 bases). The CDR3 is 14 residues long. Germline V lookup: CDR1 SGHAT, CDR2 FQNNGV. The V end was cut by 9 bases, the J end by 0 bases, with 13 bases between. This CDR3 is CASRPGTSTDTQYF. The CDR3 bases are TGTGCCAGTAGACCCGGGACTAGCACAGATACGCAGTATTTT.

V and J are TRBV5-1 and TRBJ2-7; a possible D gene is TRBD1 (5 bases). The V gene's germline CDR1 is SGHRS and CDR2 YFSETQ. V shed 1 base and J shed 5 bases, with 16 bases lying between them. This CDR3 region has 15 residues. CDR3 in amino acids: CASSLTPGPFDEQYV. CDR3 DNA: TGCGCCAGCAGCTTGACCCCAGGGCCCTTCGACGAGCAGTACGTC.

A few counts support this clone. The chain has TRBV7-9 and TRBJ2-1; 10 nucleotides align to TRBD2. This CDR3 has 15 amino acids. The junction had 1 base not matched to a gene; V was cut back by 5 bases and J by 0 bases. CDR1 is SEHNR and CDR2 is FQNEAQ in the germline V gene (reference sequence). The CDR3 protein is CASSQRGGSYNEQFF. CDR3 nucleotides: TGTGCCAGCAGCCAGCGGGGGGGCTCCTACAATGAGCAGTTCTTC.

The V call is TRBV25-1, the J call TRBJ1-3, with unresolved D. The CDR3 is 14 residues long. V lost 5 bases and J 1 base, leaving 9 bases between the germline ends. CDR1 and CDR2 (germline): MGHDK, SYGVNS. The CDR3 bases are TGTGCCAGCAGTCTGGGAGGATCTGGAAACACCATATATTTT. As protein: CASSLGGSGNTIYF.

The chain has TRBV6-5 and TRBJ2-6; no clear D gene. Trimming left V 8 bases short and J 4 bases short, with 9 bases between. The CDR3 runs 13 residues. Germline CDR1 MNHEY, CDR2 SVGAGI. This CDR3 reads CASESPGANVLTF. The CDR3 nucleotides read TGTGCCAGCGAGAGCCCCGGGGCCAACGTCCTGACTTTC.

The V gene is TRBV6-5, the J gene TRBJ2-7, with a possible D match to TRBD2 (5 bases). Germline V CDR1 and CDR2: MNHEY, SVGAGI. The V and J ends lost 8 bases and 3 bases respectively, with 20 bases between them. CDR3 length equals 15 residues. In DNA form, the CDR3 reads TGTGCCAGCGCAAAAGGAGCTGGAGGAATCTACGAGCAGTACTTC. Protein product: CASAKGAGGIYEQYF.

V and J are TRBV27 and TRBJ2-2, with 11 bases fitting TRBD1. Germline loops: CDR1 MNHEY, CDR2 SMNVEV (reference sequence). This CDR3 is built from 16 residues. V trimming: 6 bases; J trimming: 7 bases; junction bases outside the gene matches: 10. The CDR3 DNA follows: TGTGCCAGCAGCGCCTCCGGGACAGGGGGGAACGGGGAGCTGTTTTTT. This sequence encodes CASSASGTGGNGELFF.

This chain connects TRBV4-1 to TRBJ1-5, with a possible D match to TRBD1 (5 bases). Trimming took off 3 bases at V and 5 bases at J, with 17 bases between the two ends. This CDR3 has 16 residues. Germline V CDR1 and CDR2: MGHRA, YSYEKL. CDR3 DNA: TGCGCCAGCAGCCACGGTCGGGGGGGGAGAGATCAGCCCCAGCATTTT. This codes for CASSHGRGGRDQPQHF.

The chain recombines TRBV6-2 or TRBV6-3 with TRBJ1-3, with TRBD1 matching over 11 bases. This CDR3 contains 16 residues. Germline lookup yields CDR1 MNHEY and CDR2 SVGEGT. V shed 6 bases, J shed 2 bases, and the junction held 6 bases outside the gene matches. CDR3 sequence: CASSTPGQGAGNTIYF. In nucleotides, the CDR3 is TGTGCCAGCAGCACGCCGGGACAGGGGGCTGGAAACACCATATATTTT.

V gene TRBV21-1 combines with J gene TRBJ1-3; the D call of TRBD1 is as the table states it, not checked on the DNA. TRBV21-1 is a known pseudogene. The CDR3 length is 15 residues. CDR3 sequence: CASSDRGELGNTIYF. DNA of the CDR3: TGTGCCAGCAGCGACAGGGGGGAACTTGGAAACACCATATATTTT.